This T cell receptor (beta chain) was observed in a study of T cells in women clearing cervical HPV infection. Some clones are missing from TCRdb's copy, which holds only in-frame ones; the method was immunoSEQ multiplex PCR. The sample data list roughly 23,000 clones. The CDR3 totals 16 residues. Losses at the gene ends were 1 base for V and 0 bases for J; bases not matched to a gene: 6. Looked up from germline, CDR1 is SGHRS and CDR2 is YFSETQ. With regard to this clone: From the germline J gene comes the end of the CDR3, since the read stops 3 residues before it.

The origin of this receptor is a woman between 18 and 70 years old with a cervical HPV16 infection that either progressed to CIN3+ or cleared (not recorded which). The chain has TRBV5-1 and TRBJ1-1, with 7 bases that match TRBD1. Sample: blood buffy coat. The CDR3 bases that were read are TGCGCCAGCAGCTTGTTTATGGGACAGTTGAACACTGAA. Amino acid sequence: CASSLFMGQLNTE. The complete CDR3 protein is CASSLFMGQLNTEAFF.